These 29 T cell receptor beta chains were all obtained from the same sample, sequenced in a study of cytomegalovirus exposure and HLA in healthy donors. The PCR used 60 Vbeta and 13 Jbeta primers. The data were produced by immunoSEQ multiplex PCR, yet TCRdb's version contains in-frame clones alone and is incomplete. The table records a few hundred thousand clones, around 80% of them present only once. The sample was PBMCs. These TCRs come from a man aged 35 to 55 in good health and CMV-seronegative.

The chain recombines TRBV5-4 with TRBJ2-7; 10 nucleotides match TRBD1. Germline CDR1 SGHNT, CDR2 YYREEE (reference sequence). V lost 4 bases and J lost 5; bases outside the gene matches: 9. The CDR3 is 15 amino acids. For the CDR3, the DNA is TGTGCCAGCAGCACCACCGGGACAGGGGTCCACGAGCAGTACTTC. Protein sequence: CASSTTGTGVHEQYF. Full variable domain (outside the CDR3, taken from reference TRBV5-4 and TRBJ2-7): ETGVTQSPTHLIKTRGQQVTLRCSSQSGHNTVSWYQQALGQGPQFIFQYYREEENGRGNFPPRFSGLQFPNYSSELNVNALELDDSALYLCASSTTGTGVHEQYFGPGTRLTVT.

V and J are TRBV5-1 and TRBJ2-1; 10 bases fit TRBD2. V shed 4 bases, J shed 8 bases, and the junction held 12 bases outside the gene matches. The CDR3 length is 16 residues. Germline CDR1 SGHRS, CDR2 YFSETQ. CDR3 DNA sequence: TGCGCCAGCAGCGGACGCATTGGGACTAGCGTCCATGAGCAGTTCTTC. Residues: CASSGRIGTSVHEQFF. The full variable domain, with the rest looked up from reference TRBV5-1 and TRBJ2-1, is KAGVTQTPRYLIKTRGQQVTLSCSPISGHRSVSWYQQTPGQGLQFLFEYFSETQRNKGNFPGRFSGRQFSNSRSEMNVSTLELGDSALYLCASSGRIGTSVHEQFFGPGTRLTVL.

A few counts support this clone. V gene TRBV7-2 combines with J gene TRBJ1-2; 11 bases line up with TRBD1. Trimming took 4 bases from V and 4 from J; bases not matched to a gene: 2. CDR1 is SGHTA, CDR2 FQGNSA, per germline. The CDR3 is made up of 14 amino acids. CDR3 DNA sequence: TGTGCCAGCAGCTCGGGGACAGGGGGCTATGGCTACACCTTC. Amino acids: CASSSGTGGYGYTF.

This chain uses TRBV1 with TRBJ2-2; the table's TRBD2 call for D was not verified on the DNA. TRBV1 is flagged as a pseudogene. The CDR3 totals 17 residues. The CDR3 loop is CTSSQDRTGTNTGELFF. The CDR3 DNA sequence: TGCACCAGCAGCCAAGATCGGACGGGAACGAACACCGGGGAGCTGTTTTTT.

Notes on this clone: One junction end does not reproduce the germline sequence, and a read error may be involved. The J gene is TRBJ1-2, the V gene TRBV7-9; possibly TRBD1 for D (6 bases). The CDR3 totals 16 residues. CDR1 is SEHNR and CDR2 is FQNEAQ in the germline V gene (reference sequence). The CDR3 DNA is TGTTCCAGCAGCTTCGCAACAGGGAATTTAATAGGTGGCTACACCTTC. This sequence encodes CSSSFATGNLIGGYTF.

This clone was counted only a few times. The V and J genes are TRBV19 and TRBJ2-1; D uncertain. The CDR3 spans 16 residues. Germline V gives CDR1 LNHDA, CDR2 SQIVND (reference sequence). The ends were cut back, 5 bases at V and 0 bases at J, with 14 bases in the middle. CDR3: CASSSSGRPSYNEQFF. The DNA of the CDR3 is TGTGCCAGTAGTTCTTCAGGCCGCCCCTCCTACAATGAGCAGTTCTTC.

The chain has TRBV19 and TRBJ2-5, with TRBD2 as a possible D gene (6 bases). V lost 5 bases and J lost 4, with 14 bases in between. CDR1 and CDR2 from the germline V gene are LNHDA and SQIVND (reference sequence). CDR3 length: 14 residues. The CDR3 region has the DNA TGTGCCAGTAGTGAGAGACTAGTAGGAGAGACCCAGTACTTC. This encodes CASSERLVGETQYF.

V gene TRBV7-2 combines with J gene TRBJ2-5; 9 bases line up with TRBD2. This CDR3 is built from 13 residues. Germline-derived CDR1 and CDR2 are SGHTA and FQGNSA. Trimming cost V 4 bases and J 5 bases; bases outside gene matches: 2. CDR3 sequence reads: CASSSAGGETQYF. As DNA, the CDR3 is TGTGCCAGCAGCTCCGCGGGGGGGGAGACCCAGTACTTC.

In the case of this clone: At one end, the junction sequence differs from germline, possibly due to a read error. Other DNA sequences of this sample code for an identical CDR3. The chain employs TRBV7-2 and TRBJ1-2, with D hard to call. This CDR3 is 16 amino acids long. Germline V gene sequence: CDR1 SGHTA, CDR2 FQGNSA. CDR3 amino acids: CASSSGEGSYSDGYTF. The CDR3 bases are TGCGCCAGCAGCTCGGGAGAGGGATCCTATAGCGATGGCTACACCTTC.

The CDR3 region has the DNA TGTGCCAGCAGTTATTATCAGGGTTACGAGCAGTACTTC. It specifies CASSYYQGYEQYF. The chain uses TRBV6-5 and TRBJ2-7; maybe TRBD1 (5 bases). CDR1 and CDR2 (germline): MNHEY, SVGAGI. The CDR3 has 13 residues. V shed 3 bases and J shed 4 bases, with 10 bases lying between them.

The V gene is TRBV7-2, the J gene TRBJ2-1, with TRBD1 identical over 8 bases. From germline, CDR1 is SGHTA and CDR2 FQGNSA. There are 15 residues in the CDR3. Trimming removed 5 bases from V and 5 bases from J; junction bases left unmatched: 8. The DNA of the CDR3 is TGTGCCAGCAGCCTCACGGGACAGGTCCACAATGAGCAGTTCTTC. It translates to CASSLTGQVHNEQFF.

V is TRBV7-9 and J is TRBJ1-4; D gene uncertain. The germline gives CDR1 SEHNR, CDR2 FQNEAQ (reference sequence). The CDR3 sequence is 15 residues long. V lost 0 bases to trimming and J lost 7 bases, with 12 bases between them. This CDR3 is CASSLAGILGEKLFF. The CDR3 coding sequence is TGTGCCAGCAGCTTAGCGGGCATACTTGGTGAAAAACTGTTTTTT.

This CDR3 is CASSLGLTRGSEAFF. The CDR3 nucleotides read TGTGCCAGCAGCTTAGGGCTCACCCGAGGGAGTGAAGCTTTCTTT. The gene calls are TRBV7-2 and TRBJ1-1; D ambiguous. V was clipped by 1 base and J by 7 bases, with 16 bases between them. CDR1 and CDR2 (germline): SGHTA, FQGNSA. The CDR3 consists of 15 residues.

This chain connects TRBV19 to TRBJ1-5; tentative D call: TRBD1 (6 bases). The CDR3 extends over 14 amino acids. V was clipped by 10 bases and J by 5 bases, with 18 bases between them. Germline loops: CDR1 LNHDA, CDR2 SQIVND (reference sequence). The CDR3 DNA follows: TGTGCCACCTCGACAGGATGGGTTCATCAGCCCCAGCATTTT. Protein: CATSTGWVHQPQHF.

The chain uses TRBV18 and TRBJ1-1; possible D gene TRBD1, 5 bases. The CDR3 covers 15 residues. The V and J ends lost 6 bases and 0 bases respectively, with 14 bases between them. CDR1 is KGHSH and CDR2 is LQKENI in the germline V gene. This chain's CDR3 is CASSREGIMNTEAFF. CDR3 nucleotides: TGTGCCAGCTCCAGGGAGGGCATTATGAACACTGAAGCTTTCTTT.

CDR3 nucleotide sequence: TGCGCCAGCAGCTCAAACCCGGGACAGGGGGGAACCGGGGAGCTGTTTTTT. Encoded protein: CASSSNPGQGGTGELFF. V gene TRBV5-1 combines with J gene TRBJ2-2; 11 bases match TRBD1. The trim removed 3 bases at V and 5 bases at J, leaving 9 bases unmatched. This CDR3 region has 17 residues. The germline V gene has CDR1 SGHRS and CDR2 YFSETQ.

The chain links TRBV6-5 to TRBJ1-1; 9 positions agree with TRBD1. The CDR3 loop spans 14 amino acids. V was clipped by 4 bases and J by 1 base; unmatched bases: 1. Germline V gene sequence: CDR1 MNHEY, CDR2 SVGAGI. The CDR3 DNA is TGTGCCAGCAGTTCGGGACAGGGGAACACTGAAGCTTTCTTT. This codes for CASSSGQGNTEAFF.

The V call is TRBV30, the J call TRBJ2-5, with TRBD1 identical over 7 bases. CDR1 is GTSNPN and CDR2 is SVGIG in the germline V gene (reference sequence). V shed 4 bases and J 5 bases; nucleotides not matched to a gene: 10. The length of the CDR3 is 14 residues. As DNA, the CDR3 is TGTGCCTGGACCATTACAGGGGCTGAGGAGACCCAGTACTTC. Translated: CAWTITGAEETQYF.

This chain uses TRBV10-2 with TRBJ2-7, with D unresolved. The CDR3 has 11 amino acids. CDR1 is WSHSY, CDR2 SAAADI, per germline. Trimming took 9 bases from V and 5 from J, leaving 11 bases between them. In DNA form, the CDR3 reads TGCGCCAGTTCGTTAATCCACGAGCAGTACTTC. Translating it yields CASSLIHEQYF.

The V gene is TRBV30, the J gene TRBJ2-1, with 13 bases identical to TRBD2. This CDR3 comprises 14 residues. Germline V gives CDR1 GTSNPN, CDR2 SVGIG (reference sequence). With 5 bases clipped from V and 6 bases from J, the junction kept 4 bases outside the gene matches. The DNA for the CDR3 is TGTGCCTGGGAACTAGCGGGAGGGCCCAATGAGCAGTTCTTC. Protein sequence: CAWELAGGPNEQFF.

The chain carries TRBV6-1 and TRBJ1-2, with D uncertain. CDR1 is MNHNS, CDR2 SASEGT, per germline. This CDR3 is 19 amino acids long. Trimming cost V 2 bases and J 0 bases, with 22 bases left between them. CDR3 coding DNA: TGTGCCAGCAGTGAAAGGCCCCCGGGTTTCCTAGGATCTAACTATGGCTACACCTTC. It is translated as CASSERPPGFLGSNYGYTF.

The CDR3 spells CASPSGTSGPSHTDTQYF. CDR3 sequence (DNA): TGTGCCAGTCCTTCCGGGACTAGCGGACCTTCTCACACAGATACGCAGTATTTT. The J gene is TRBJ2-3, the V gene TRBV2; 11 bases are shared with TRBD2. The CDR3 extends over 18 amino acids. CDR1 is SNHLY, CDR2 FYNNEI, per germline. V dropped 9 bases and J dropped 2; count of bases not matched to a gene: 16.

The V and J genes are TRBV6-1 and TRBJ1-5, with 10 positions matching TRBD1. This CDR3 region has 15 residues. Per the germline V gene, CDR1 is MNHNS and CDR2 is SASEGT. The V gene end was trimmed by 7 bases and the J gene end by 5 bases; junction bases not matched to a gene: 8. CDR3: CASNPRGQGYQPQHF. The DNA for the CDR3 is TGTGCCAGCAACCCCCGGGGACAGGGGTATCAGCCCCAGCATTTT.

The chain carries TRBV7-8 and TRBJ1-1; D perhaps matches TRBD1 (6 bases). V gave up 2 bases and J gave up 3 bases, with 16 bases separating them. This CDR3 is built from 16 residues. Germline loops: CDR1 SGHVS, CDR2 FQNEAQ. CDR3 sequence: CASSLLSLGGHTEAFF. The DNA of the CDR3 is TGTGCCAGCAGCTTATTATCGTTGGGGGGGCACACTGAAGCTTTCTTT.

The chain is built from TRBV5-1 and TRBJ2-3; TRBD1 aligns across 9 bases. The germline CDR1 and CDR2 sequences are SGHRS and YFSETQ. Trimming took 0 bases from V and 1 from J; bases not matched to a gene: 12. CDR3 length: 19 residues. CDR3 region: CASSLGGTGTPRRTDTQYF. CDR3 nucleotide sequence: TGCGCCAGCAGCTTGGGGGGGACAGGGACCCCTCGGCGCACAGATACGCAGTATTTT.

The genes are TRBV27 and TRBJ2-1; D not certain. V was shortened by 5 bases and J by 5 bases, with 10 bases between the two germline ends. This CDR3 has 13 amino acids. Germline values: CDR1 MNHEY, CDR2 SMNVEV (reference sequence). CDR3: CASSPESNNEQFF. The CDR3, as DNA: TGTGCCAGCAGTCCTGAGTCCAACAATGAGCAGTTCTTC.

The chain has TRBV9 and TRBJ2-5, with TRBD2 matching over 11 bases. The junction had 13 bases not matched to a gene; V was cut back by 4 bases and J by 5 bases. The CDR3 spans 17 residues. Germline V gene sequence: CDR1 SGDLS, CDR2 YYNGEE. CDR3 sequence reads: CASSPWLVAGGQETQYF. Written as DNA, the CDR3 is TGTGCCAGCAGCCCCTGGCTGGTAGCGGGGGGGCAGGAGACCCAGTACTTC.

The chain uses TRBV6-5 and TRBJ2-3; D may be TRBD1 (6 bases). Germline CDR1 reads MNHEY; CDR2 reads SVGAGI. This CDR3 has 14 amino acids. Trimming took 6 bases from V and 0 from J, leaving 10 bases between them. CDR3 loop: CASRYDRSTDTQYF. In nucleotides, the CDR3 is TGTGCCAGCAGATATGACAGGAGCACAGATACGCAGTATTTT.

The gene calls are TRBV27 and TRBJ2-5; 13 bases are shared with TRBD2. V was clipped by 2 bases and J by 5 bases; unmatched bases: 14. CDR1 MNHEY and CDR2 SMNVEV come from the germline V gene (reference sequence). The CDR3 consists of 19 residues. In nucleotides, the CDR3 is TGTGCCAGCAGTTTACGACCGGCTAGGGCGACTAGCGGGAGGGAGACCCAGTACTTC. This codes for CASSLRPARATSGRETQYF.